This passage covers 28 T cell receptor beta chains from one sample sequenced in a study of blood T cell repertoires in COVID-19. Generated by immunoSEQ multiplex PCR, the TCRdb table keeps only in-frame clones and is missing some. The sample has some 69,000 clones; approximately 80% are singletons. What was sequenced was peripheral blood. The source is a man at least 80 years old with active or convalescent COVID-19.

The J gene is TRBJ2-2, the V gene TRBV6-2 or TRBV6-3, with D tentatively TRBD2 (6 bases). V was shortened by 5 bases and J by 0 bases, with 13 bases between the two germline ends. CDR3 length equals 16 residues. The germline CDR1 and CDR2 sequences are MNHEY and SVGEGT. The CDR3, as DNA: TGTGCCAGCAGTCGCCTTGGGGGGTCGAACACCGGGGAGCTGTTTTTT. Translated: CASSRLGGSNTGELFF.

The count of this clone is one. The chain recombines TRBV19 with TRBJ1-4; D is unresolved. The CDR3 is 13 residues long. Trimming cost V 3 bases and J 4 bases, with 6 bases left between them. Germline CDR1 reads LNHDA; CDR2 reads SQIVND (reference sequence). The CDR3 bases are TGTGCCAGTAGTATCTCGGGTAATGAAAAACTGTTTTTT. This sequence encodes CASSISGNEKLFF.

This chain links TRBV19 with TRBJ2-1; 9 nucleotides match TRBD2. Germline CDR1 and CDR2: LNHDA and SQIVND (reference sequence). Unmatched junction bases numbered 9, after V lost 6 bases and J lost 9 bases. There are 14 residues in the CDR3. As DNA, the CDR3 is TGTGCCAGTAGCCGGACTAGCGTGGGCGGTGAGCAGTTCTTC. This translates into CASSRTSVGGEQFF.

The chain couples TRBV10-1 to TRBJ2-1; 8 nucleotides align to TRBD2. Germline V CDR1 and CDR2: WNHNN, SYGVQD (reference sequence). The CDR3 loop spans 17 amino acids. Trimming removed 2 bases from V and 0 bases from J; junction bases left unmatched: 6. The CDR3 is CASSEVLAGRSYNEQFF. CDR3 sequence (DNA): TGCGCCAGCAGTGAGGTCCTAGCGGGTCGCTCCTACAATGAGCAGTTCTTC.

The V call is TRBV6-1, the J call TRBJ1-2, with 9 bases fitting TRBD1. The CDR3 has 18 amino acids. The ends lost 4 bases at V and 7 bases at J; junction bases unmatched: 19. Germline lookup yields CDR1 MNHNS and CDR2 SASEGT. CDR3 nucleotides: TGTGCCAGCAGTGTCCTCCGACAGAACAGGGGGCGCACATCTGGCTACACCTTC. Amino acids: CASSVLRQNRGRTSGYTF.

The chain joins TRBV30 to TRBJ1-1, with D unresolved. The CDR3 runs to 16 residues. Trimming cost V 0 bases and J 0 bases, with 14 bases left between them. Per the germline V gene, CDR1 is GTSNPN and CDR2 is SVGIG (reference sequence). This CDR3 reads CAWSVQRNSLNTEAFF. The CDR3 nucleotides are TGTGCCTGGAGTGTACAAAGGAACAGCTTGAACACTGAAGCTTTCTTT.

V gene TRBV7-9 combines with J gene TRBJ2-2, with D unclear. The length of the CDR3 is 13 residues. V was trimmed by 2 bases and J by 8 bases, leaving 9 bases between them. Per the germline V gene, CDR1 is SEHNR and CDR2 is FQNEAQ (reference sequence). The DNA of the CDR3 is TGTGCCAGCAGCTTACGCCAGGTTGGGGAGCTGTTTTTT. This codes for CASSLRQVGELFF.

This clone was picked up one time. DNA for the CDR3: TGTGCCAGCAGCTCCGGCAGGGTCACTGAAGCTTTCTTT. This codes for CASSSGRVTEAFF. The chain links TRBV7-2 to TRBJ1-1; the D gene is possibly TRBD1 (5 bases). Germline V gene data show CDR1 as SGHTA and CDR2 as FQGNSA. CDR3 length: 13 residues. Trimming took 4 bases from V and 4 from J, leaving 10 bases between them.

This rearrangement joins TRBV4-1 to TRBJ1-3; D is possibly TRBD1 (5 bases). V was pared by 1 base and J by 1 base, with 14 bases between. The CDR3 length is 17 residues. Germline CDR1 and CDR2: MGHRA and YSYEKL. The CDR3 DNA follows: TGCGCCAGCAGCCAAGGTTGGATCGGGGGGTCTGGAAACACCATATATTTT. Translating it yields CASSQGWIGGSGNTIYF.

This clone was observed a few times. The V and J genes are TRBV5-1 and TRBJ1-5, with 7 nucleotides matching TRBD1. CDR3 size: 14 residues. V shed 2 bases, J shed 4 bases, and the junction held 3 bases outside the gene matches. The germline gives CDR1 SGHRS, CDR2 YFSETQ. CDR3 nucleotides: TGCGCCAGCAGCTTATCAGGGGGTAATCAGCCCCAGCATTTT. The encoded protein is CASSLSGGNQPQHF.

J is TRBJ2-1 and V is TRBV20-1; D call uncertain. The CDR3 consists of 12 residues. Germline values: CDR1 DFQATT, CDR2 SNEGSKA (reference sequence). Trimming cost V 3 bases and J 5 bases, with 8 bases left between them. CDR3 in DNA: TGCAGTGCTAGTTCTGCAGACAATGAGCAGTTCTTC. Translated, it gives CSASSADNEQFF.

CDR3: CASSLVAGGYEQYF. Written as DNA, the CDR3 is TGTGCCAGCAGCTTAGTTGCGGGGGGCTACGAGCAGTACTTC. The chain is built from TRBV11-2 and TRBJ2-7, with 8 bases fitting TRBD2. The CDR3 contains 14 residues. The ends lost 1 base at V and 3 bases at J; junction bases unmatched: 2. The germline V gene has CDR1 SGHAT and CDR2 FQNNGV.

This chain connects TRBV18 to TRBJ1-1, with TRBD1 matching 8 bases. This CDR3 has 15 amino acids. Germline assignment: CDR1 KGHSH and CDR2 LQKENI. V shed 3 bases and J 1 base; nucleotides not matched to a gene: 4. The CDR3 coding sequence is TGTGCCAGCTCACCCACGACAGGGGCGAACACTGAAGCTTTCTTT. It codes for CASSPTTGANTEAFF.

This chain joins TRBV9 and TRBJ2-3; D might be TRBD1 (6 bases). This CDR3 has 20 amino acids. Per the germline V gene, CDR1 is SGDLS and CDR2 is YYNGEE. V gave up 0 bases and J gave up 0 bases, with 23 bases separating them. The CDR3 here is CASSVEPRFGGKVSTDTQYF. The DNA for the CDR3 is TGTGCCAGCAGCGTAGAACCCAGGTTTGGGGGCAAAGTTAGCACAGATACGCAGTATTTT.

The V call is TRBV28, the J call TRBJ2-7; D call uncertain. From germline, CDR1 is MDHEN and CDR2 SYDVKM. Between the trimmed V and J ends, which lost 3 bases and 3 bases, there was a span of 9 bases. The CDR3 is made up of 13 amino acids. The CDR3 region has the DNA TGTGCCAGCAGTTTGGGCAGAAACTACGAGCAGTACTTC. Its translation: CASSLGRNYEQYF.

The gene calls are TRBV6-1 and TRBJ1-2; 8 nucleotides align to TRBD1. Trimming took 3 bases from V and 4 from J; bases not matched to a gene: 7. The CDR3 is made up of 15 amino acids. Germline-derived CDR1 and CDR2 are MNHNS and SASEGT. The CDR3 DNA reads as TGTGCCAGCAGTGAGATGCCAGGGGGCGGCTATGGCTACACCTTC. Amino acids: CASSEMPGGGYGYTF.

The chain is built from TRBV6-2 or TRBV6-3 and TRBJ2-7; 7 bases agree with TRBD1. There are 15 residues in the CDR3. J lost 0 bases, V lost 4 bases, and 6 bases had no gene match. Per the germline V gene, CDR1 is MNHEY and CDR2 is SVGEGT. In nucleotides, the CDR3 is TGTGCCAGCAGTTCGGCCGGGACAGACTCCTACGAGCAGTACTTC. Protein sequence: CASSSAGTDSYEQYF.

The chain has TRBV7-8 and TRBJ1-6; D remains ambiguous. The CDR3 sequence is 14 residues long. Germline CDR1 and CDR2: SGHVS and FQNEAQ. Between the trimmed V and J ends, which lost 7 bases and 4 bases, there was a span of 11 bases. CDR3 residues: CASTPAGYNSPLHF. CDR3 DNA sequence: TGTGCCAGCACACCCGCGGGTTATAATTCACCCCTCCACTTT.

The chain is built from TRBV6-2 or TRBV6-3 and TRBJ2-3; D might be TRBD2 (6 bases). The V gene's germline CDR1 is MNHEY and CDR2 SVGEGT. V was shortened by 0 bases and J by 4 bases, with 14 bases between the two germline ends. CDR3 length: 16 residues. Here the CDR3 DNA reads TGTGCCAGCAGTTACTCGGAGGGGAAGGGTTCAGATACGCAGTATTTT. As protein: CASSYSEGKGSDTQYF.

In DNA form, the CDR3 reads TGTGCCAGCAGCCAGAGCGGGAGGCCAAACAATGAGCAGTTCTTC. Translating gives CASSQSGRPNNEQFF. The rearrangement joins TRBV7-2 to TRBJ2-1, with 9 bases matching TRBD2. Germline CDR1 and CDR2: SGHTA and FQGNSA. Trimming removed 5 bases from V and 5 bases from J; junction bases left unmatched: 7. This CDR3 region has 15 residues.

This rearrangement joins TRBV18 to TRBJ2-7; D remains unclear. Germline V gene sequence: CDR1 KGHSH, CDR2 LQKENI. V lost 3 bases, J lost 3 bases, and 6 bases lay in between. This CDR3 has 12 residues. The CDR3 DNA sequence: TGTGCCAGCTCACCTGGCAGCTACGAGCAGTACTTC. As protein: CASSPGSYEQYF.

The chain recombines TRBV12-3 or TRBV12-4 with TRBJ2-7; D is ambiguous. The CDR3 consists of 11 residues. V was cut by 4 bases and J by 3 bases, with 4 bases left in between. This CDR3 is CASSSGYEQYF. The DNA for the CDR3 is TGTGCCAGCAGTTCCGGCTACGAGCAGTACTTC.

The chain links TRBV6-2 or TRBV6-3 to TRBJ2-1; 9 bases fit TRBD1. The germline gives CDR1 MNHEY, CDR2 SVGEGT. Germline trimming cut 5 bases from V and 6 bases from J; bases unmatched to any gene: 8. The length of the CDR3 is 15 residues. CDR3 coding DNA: TGTGCCAGCAGTCCGGGACAGGGACAGATCAATGAGCAGTTCTTC. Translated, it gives CASSPGQGQINEQFF.

CDR3 protein: CASSYRIGTGTYEQYF. Written as DNA, the CDR3 is TGTGCCAGCAGTTACCGTATCGGGACAGGAACCTACGAGCAGTACTTC. This sequence joins TRBV28 and TRBJ2-7; 8 bases are a match to TRBD1. Trimming at V came to 4 bases and at J to 2 bases, leaving 10 bases not matched to a gene. This CDR3 has 16 amino acids. The germline CDR1 and CDR2 sequences are MDHEN and SYDVKM.

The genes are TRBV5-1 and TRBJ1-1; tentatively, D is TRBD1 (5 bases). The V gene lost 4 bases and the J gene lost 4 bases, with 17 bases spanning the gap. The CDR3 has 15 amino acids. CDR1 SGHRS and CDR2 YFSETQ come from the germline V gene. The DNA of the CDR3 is TGCGCCAGCAGCCGTAGCCAGGGTAGGGGCACTGAAGCTTTCTTT. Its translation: CASSRSQGRGTEAFF.

CDR3 in amino acids: CASSADPSSGNTIYF. DNA of the CDR3: TGCGCCAGCAGTGCTGATCCGAGCTCTGGAAACACCATATATTTT. The chain joins TRBV5-1 to TRBJ1-3; D gene ambiguous. The CDR3 is 15 amino acids. CDR1 SGHRS and CDR2 YFSETQ come from the germline V gene. The V end lost 5 bases, the J end lost 0 bases, and 12 bases lay between the germline ends. The whole variable domain, filled in from reference TRBV5-1 and TRBJ1-3, reads KAGVTQTPRYLIKTRGQQVTLSCSPISGHRSVSWYQQTPGQGLQFLFEYFSETQRNKGNFPGRFSGRQFSNSRSEMNVSTLELGDSALYLCASSADPSSGNTIYFGEGSWLTVV.

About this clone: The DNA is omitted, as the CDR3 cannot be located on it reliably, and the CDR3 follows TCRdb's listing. CDR3: CASSLAFGTGNPSTDTQYF. This rearrangement joins TRBV21-1 to TRBJ2-3; TRBD1 is the table's D call, not checked against the DNA. TRBV21-1 is flagged as a pseudogene. The CDR3 totals 19 residues, both ends included.

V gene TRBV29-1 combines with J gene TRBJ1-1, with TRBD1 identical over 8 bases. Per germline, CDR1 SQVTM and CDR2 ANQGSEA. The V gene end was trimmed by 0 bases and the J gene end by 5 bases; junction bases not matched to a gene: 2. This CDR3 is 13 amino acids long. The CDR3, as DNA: TGCAGCGTTGAAGAAAGGACAGGGACTGAAGCTTTCTTT. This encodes CSVEERTGTEAFF.